The present TCR beta chain was sequenced within a study of shared clonotypes between healthy human individuals. Study-level background: Participating donors consisted of a couple of women and a few men aged 18 to 49.

CDR1 LNHDA and CDR2 SQIVND come from the germline V gene (reference sequence). Deletions cut 3 bases from V and 4 bases from J, with 18 bases between. This CDR3 comprises 16 residues. Concerning this clone: Its target is not known.

The input for sorted-subset replicate PCRs was about 200 ng DNA, 30,000 or so T cell genomes. Sequenced by immunoSEQ multiplex PCR; TCRdb stores in-frame clones only, minus some. The table lists 2 million to 2.5 million clones, 85% to 95% of them singletons. The study's findings and limits: The rarefaction results pointed to incomplete sorted-subset sequencing despite large depth.

The clonotype was recovered from a man aged 18 to 29 in good health. Some clones in this sample may be carry-over from other donors' samples. Sequenced input: naive CD4+ T cells from PBMCs. Noted subset: CD45RA+ positively selected. The V and J genes are TRBV19 and TRBJ1-2; possibly TRBD1 for D (5 bases). The CDR3 region is CASSMGGTEMIYGYTF. Written as DNA, the CDR3 is TGTGCCAGTAGTATGGGCGGGACCGAGATGATCTATGGCTACACCTTC.